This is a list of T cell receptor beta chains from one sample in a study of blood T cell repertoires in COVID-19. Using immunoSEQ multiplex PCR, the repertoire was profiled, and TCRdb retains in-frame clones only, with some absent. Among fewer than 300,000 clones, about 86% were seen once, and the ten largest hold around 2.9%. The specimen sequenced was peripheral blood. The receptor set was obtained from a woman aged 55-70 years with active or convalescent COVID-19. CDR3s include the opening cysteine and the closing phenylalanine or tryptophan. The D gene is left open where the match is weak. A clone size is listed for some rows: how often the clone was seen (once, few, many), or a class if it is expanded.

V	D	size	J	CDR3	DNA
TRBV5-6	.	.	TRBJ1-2	CASSLYQAKAGYTF	TGTGCCAGCAGCTTGTATCAGGCGAAGGCTGGCTACACCTTC
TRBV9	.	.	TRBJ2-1	CASSSPRGNEQFF	TGTGCCAGCAGCTCCCCCCGGGGAAATGAGCAGTTCTTC
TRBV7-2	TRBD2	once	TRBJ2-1	CASSSPGGATFYNEQFF	TGTGCCAGCAGCTCCCCGGGAGGGGCGACCTTCTACAATGAGCAGTTCTTC
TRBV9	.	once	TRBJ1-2	CATDSYGYTF	TGTGCCACGGACAGTTATGGCTACACCTTC
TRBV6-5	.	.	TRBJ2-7	CASSPGKTYEQYF	TGTGCCAGCAGTCCCGGGAAAACCTACGAGCAGTACTTC
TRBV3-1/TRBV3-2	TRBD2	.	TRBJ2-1	CASPTPPSGENYNEQFF	TGTGCCAGCCCTACCCCCCCTAGCGGGGAGAACTACAATGAGCAGTTCTTC
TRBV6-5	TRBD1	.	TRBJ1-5	CASSGDRGSNQPQHF	TGTGCCAGCAGCGGGGACAGGGGGAGCAATCAGCCCCAGCATTTT
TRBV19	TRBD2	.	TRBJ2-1	CASAGGLSYNEQFF	TGTGCCAGCGCCGGGGGGTTATCTTACAATGAGCAGTTCTTC
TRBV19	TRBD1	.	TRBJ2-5	CASSDRGPPETQYF	TGTGCCAGTAGTGACAGGGGGCCCCCAGAGACCCAGTACTTC
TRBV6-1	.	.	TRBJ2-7	CASSERSISYEQYF	TGTGCCAGCAGTGAGCGGTCCATCTCCTACGAGCAGTACTTC
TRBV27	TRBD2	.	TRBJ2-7	CASRAGGRASYEQYF	TGTGCCAGCAGGGCGGGGGGACGGGCGTCCTACGAGCAGTACTTC
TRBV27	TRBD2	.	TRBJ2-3	CASSLGPLAGGTDTQYF	TGTGCCAGCAGTTTAGGGCCCCTAGCGGGGGGCACAGATACGCAGTATTTT
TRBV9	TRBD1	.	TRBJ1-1	CASSVLWQGGTEAFF	TGTGCCAGCAGCGTATTGTGGCAGGGGGGCACTGAAGCTTTCTTT
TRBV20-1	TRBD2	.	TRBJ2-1	CSASDERGGSNEQFF	TGCAGTGCTAGTGATGAGCGGGGGGGCTCCAATGAGCAGTTCTTC
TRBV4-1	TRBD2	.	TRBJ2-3	CASSQIAGGTDTQYF	TGCGCCAGCAGCCAGATAGCGGGGGGAACAGATACGCAGTATTTT
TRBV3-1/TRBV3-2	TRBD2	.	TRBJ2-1	CASSPGTTGEQFF	TGTGCCAGCAGCCCAGGGACTACTGGCGAGCAGTTCTTC
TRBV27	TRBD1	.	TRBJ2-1	CASSFGQGANNEQFF	TGTGCCAGCAGTTTCGGACAGGGAGCAAACAATGAGCAGTTCTTC
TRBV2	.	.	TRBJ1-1	CASSEKTLQTEAFF	TGTGCCAGCAGCGAAAAAACCTTACAAACTGAAGCTTTCTTT
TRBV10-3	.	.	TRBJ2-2	CAISESAGELFF	TGTGCCATCAGTGAGTCGGCAGGGGAGCTGTTTTTT
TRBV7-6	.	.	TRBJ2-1	CASSLSLSEQFF	TGTGCCAGCAGCTTATCCCTTTCTGAGCAGTTCTTC
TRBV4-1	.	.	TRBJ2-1	CASSQGKGGSYNEQFF	TGCGCCAGCAGTCAAGGGAAAGGGGGATCCTACAATGAGCAGTTCTTC
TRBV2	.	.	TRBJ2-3	CASSEDLAGGTDTQYF	TGTGCCAGCAGTGAGGATCTAGCCGGGGGCACAGATACGCAGTATTTT
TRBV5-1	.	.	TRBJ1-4	CASSLGGINEKLFF	TGCGCCAGCAGCTTGGGCGGGATTAATGAAAAACTGTTTTTT
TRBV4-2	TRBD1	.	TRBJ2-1	CASSQERTGGRQFF	TGTGCCAGCAGCCAAGAGCGGACAGGGGGCAGACAGTTCTTC
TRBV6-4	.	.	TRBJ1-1	CASSDWAGEDTEAFF	TGTGCCAGCAGTGACTGGGCGGGGGAAGACACTGAAGCTTTCTTT
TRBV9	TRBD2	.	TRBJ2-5	CASSGLAGGRPETQYF	TGTGCCAGCAGCGGGTTAGCGGGGGGGCGGCCAGAGACCCAGTACTTC
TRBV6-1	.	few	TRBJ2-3	CASSEVGTDTQYF	TGTGCCAGCAGTGAAGTAGGCACAGATACGCAGTATTTT
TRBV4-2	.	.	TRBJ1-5	CASSQWGGGNQPQHF	TGTGCCAGCAGCCAGTGGGGGGGAGGCAATCAGCCCCAGCATTTT
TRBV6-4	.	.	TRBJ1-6	CASSEGREGSPLHF	TGTGCCAGCAGTGAGGGCAGGGAGGGTTCACCCCTCCACTTT
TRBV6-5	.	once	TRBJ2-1	CASSYKGAYNEQFF	TGTGCCAGCAGTTACAAGGGGGCCTACAATGAGCAGTTCTTC
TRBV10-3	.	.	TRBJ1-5	CAISELRGVQGNQPQHF	TGTGCCATCAGTGAACTCCGGGGTGTTCAAGGCAATCAGCCCCAGCATTTT
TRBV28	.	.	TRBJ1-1	CASRKRPGPEAFF	TGTGCCAGCCGCAAGAGGCCAGGGCCCGAAGCTTTCTTT
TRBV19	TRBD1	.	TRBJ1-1	CATYPPDRGNTEAFF	TGTGCCACTTACCCCCCGGACAGGGGGAACACTGAAGCTTTCTTT
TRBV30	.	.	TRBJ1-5	CAWSVQPNQPQHF	TGTGCCTGGAGTGTACAGCCAAATCAGCCCCAGCATTTT
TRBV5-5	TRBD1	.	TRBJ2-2	CASSPRTGANTGELFF	TGTGCCAGCAGCCCTAGGACAGGGGCTAACACCGGGGAGCTGTTTTTT